The sequence of this T cell receptor beta chain was determined in a study of blood T cell repertoires in COVID-19. Whole-study context: Samples came from the United States, Italy and Spain, spanning acute and convalescent COVID-19. PBMCs, B-cell-depleted T cells, or T cells provided the cDNA or gDNA that made up the material.

Germline values: CDR1 SGHVS, CDR2 FQNEAQ. V gave up 7 bases and J gave up 7 bases, with 23 bases separating them. The CDR3 runs 15 residues. Sequenced by immunoSEQ multiplex PCR; TCRdb stores in-frame clones only, minus some. Among approximately 15,000 clones, 70% to 90% were seen once, and the ten largest hold 3.1%. The TCR was taken from a human donor in a cohort sampled during active COVID-19. The sequencing sample was made of peripheral blood. This chain uses TRBV7-8 with TRBJ2-7; possibly TRBD1 for D (6 bases). The CDR3 sequence: CASTFFRGPPSEQYF. Here the CDR3 DNA reads TGTGCCAGCACCTTCTTCAGGGGCCCTCCAAGTGAGCAGTACTTC. The complete variable domain, with remaining parts taken from reference TRBV7-8 and TRBJ2-7, reads GAGVSQSPRYKVAKRGQDVALRCDPISGHVSLFWYQQALGQGPEFLTYFQNEAQLDKSGLPSDRFFAERPEGSVSTLKIQRTQQEDSAVYLCASTFFRGPPSEQYFGPGTRLTVT.